This TCR beta chain stems from a study of blood T cell repertoires in COVID-19. Overall study context: T cells, B-cell-depleted T cells, or PBMCs supplied cDNA or gDNA.

Patients from Seattle were sampled longitudinally, starting during active infection. Per the original methods: Amplification from reference gene primers served as the basis for estimated nucleated cell counts. The data were produced by immunoSEQ multiplex PCR, yet TCRdb's version contains in-frame clones alone and is incomplete. The DNA was the basis for D and trimming; V, J and clone size are from that table. This table holds about 240,000 clones, 80% to 90% found once. Germline V gene sequence: CDR1 MDHEN, CDR2 SYDVKM. V shed 4 bases and J 6 bases; nucleotides not matched to a gene: 10. The CDR3 runs to 15 residues. This clone was seen a few times.

The V call is TRBV28, the J call TRBJ2-3, with 7 bases lining up with TRBD2. Material: peripheral blood. This clonotype originated in a woman older than 75 with COVID-19, enrolled during active disease. CDR3 sequence: CASSSLTSQVDTQYF. DNA for the CDR3: TGTGCCAGCAGTTCCCTGACTAGCCAGGTCGATACGCAGTATTTT.